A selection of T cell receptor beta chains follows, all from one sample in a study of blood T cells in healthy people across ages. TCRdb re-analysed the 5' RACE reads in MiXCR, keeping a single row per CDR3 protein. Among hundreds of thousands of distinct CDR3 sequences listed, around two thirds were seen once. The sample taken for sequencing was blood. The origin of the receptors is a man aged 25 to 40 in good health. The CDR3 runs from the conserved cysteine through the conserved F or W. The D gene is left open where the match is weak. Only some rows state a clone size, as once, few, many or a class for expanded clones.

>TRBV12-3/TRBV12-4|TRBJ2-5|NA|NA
TGTGCCAGCAGTTTAATGGTGGAAGGGGCCTACCTCGCACAGACCCAGTACTTC
CASSLMVEGAYLAQTQYF
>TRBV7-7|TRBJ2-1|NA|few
TGTGCCAGCAGCCAGGGACGTTACAATGAGCAGTTCTTC
CASSQGRYNEQFF
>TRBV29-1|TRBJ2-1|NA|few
TGCAGCGTTGAAGGGGCAGGGGAAGGAGATGAGCAGTTCTTC
CSVEGAGEGDEQFF
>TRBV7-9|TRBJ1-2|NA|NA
TGTGCCAGCAGCTACGACTGGCAGGGTGTACTTGGCTACACCTTC
CASSYDWQGVLGYTF
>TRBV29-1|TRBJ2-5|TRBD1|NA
TGCAGCGGGCAACAGGGGAAGGAGACCCAGTACTTC
CSGQQGKETQYF
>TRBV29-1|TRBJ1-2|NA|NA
TGCAGCGTCCCGGGAGGGTATGATGGCTACACCTTC
CSVPGGYDGYTF
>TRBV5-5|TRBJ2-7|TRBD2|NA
TGTGCCAGCAGCCACCCGGGGAGGGGCGTTCCCTACGAGCAGTACTTC
CASSHPGRGVPYEQYF
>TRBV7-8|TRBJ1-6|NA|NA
TGTGCCAGCAGCTTAGTAGAACAGGGCAACGATTCACCCCTCCACTTT
CASSLVEQGNDSPLHF
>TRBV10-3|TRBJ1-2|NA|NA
TGTGCCATCAGTGCCCAAAGCTATGGCTACACCTTC
CAISAQSYGYTF
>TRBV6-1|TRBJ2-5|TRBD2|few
TGTGCCAGCAGTGAAGTTGGGGGGGGAGAGACCCAGTACTTC
CASSEVGGGETQYF
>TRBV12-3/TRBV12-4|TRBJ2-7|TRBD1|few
TGTGCCAGCAGACTAAGACAGGGCCCATCCTACGAGCAGTACTTC
CASRLRQGPSYEQYF
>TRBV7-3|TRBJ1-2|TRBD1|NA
TGTGCCAGCAGCTTGGACCCTGGACAGGCTCGCGAGGGCTACACCTTC
CASSLDPGQAREGYTF
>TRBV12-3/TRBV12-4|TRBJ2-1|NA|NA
TGTGCCAGCACCCACGGACGGAAAGAGCAGTTCTTC
CASTHGRKEQFF
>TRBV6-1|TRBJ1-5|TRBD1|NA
TGTGCCAGCAGCCCCGGTGCGGGCAGGACAGGGGGCACTCAGCCCCAGCATTTT
CASSPGAGRTGGTQPQHF
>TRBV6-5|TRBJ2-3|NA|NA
TGTGCCAGCAGTTCTGGGGACTTGACTCCCCAAGATACGCAGTATTTT
CASSSGDLTPQDTQYF
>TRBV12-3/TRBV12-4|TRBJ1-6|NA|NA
TGTGCCAGCAGGGTAAACTCCTATTCACCCCTCCACTTT
CASRVNSYSPLHF
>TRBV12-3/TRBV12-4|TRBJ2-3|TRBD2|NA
TGTGCCAGCAGTCTAGGACTAGGGATAAATACGCAGTATTTT
CASSLGLGINTQYF
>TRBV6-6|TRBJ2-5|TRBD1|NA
TGTGCCAGCAGACGACAGGGTTTGGGGGAGACCCAGTACTTC
CASRRQGLGETQYF
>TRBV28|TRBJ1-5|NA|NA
TGTGCCAGCAGTCCGCAAATCCAGCCCCAGCATTTT
CASSPQIQPQHF
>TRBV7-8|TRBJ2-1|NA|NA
TGTGCCAGCAGCTTAGAAGGGGGGCAGTACGGAAAGACCCAGTTCTTC
CASSLEGGQYGKTQFF
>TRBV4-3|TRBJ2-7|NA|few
TGCGCCAGCAGCCAAAGAAGGGTCGCGGAGCAGTACTTC
CASSQRRVAEQYF
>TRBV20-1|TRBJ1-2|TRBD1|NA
TGCAGTGCTACTCAGACAGGGGGTTTGGATGGCTACACCTTC
CSATQTGGLDGYTF
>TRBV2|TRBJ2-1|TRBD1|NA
TGTGCCAGCAGTTTCGCGAGTGACAGGGTACGCAATGAGCAGTTCTTC
CASSFASDRVRNEQFF
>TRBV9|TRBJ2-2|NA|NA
TGTGCCAGCAGCTCCTACAGGGGGGGAACCGGGGAGCTGTTTTTT
CASSSYRGGTGELFF
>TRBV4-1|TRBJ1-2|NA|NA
TGCGCCAGCAGCCAAGGGTCCTGGGACTATGGCTACACCTTC
CASSQGSWDYGYTF
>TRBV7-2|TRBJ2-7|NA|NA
TGTGCCAGCAGCTTACTCGACATTTACGAGCAGTACTTC
CASSLLDIYEQYF
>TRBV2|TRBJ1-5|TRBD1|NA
TGTGCCAGCAGTCAGGGGGCGGGGGGTCAGCCCCAGCATTTT
CASSQGAGGQPQHF
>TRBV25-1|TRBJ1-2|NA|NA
TGTGCCAGCAAAGGTGGCCCAACTAACTATGGCTACACCTTC
CASKGGPTNYGYTF
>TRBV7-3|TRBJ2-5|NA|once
TGTGCCAGCAGCTCTCCGGGCCCCCTGGGACAAGAGACCCAGTACTTC
CASSSPGPLGQETQYF
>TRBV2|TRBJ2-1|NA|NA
TGTGCCAGCAGTGAGGAAACAGGGCCGGAGCAGTTCTTC
CASSEETGPEQFF
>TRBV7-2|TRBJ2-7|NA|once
TGTGCCAGCAGCATCTCACTAGTAAACGAGCAGTACTTC
CASSISLVNEQYF
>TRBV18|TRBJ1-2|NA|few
TGTGCCAGCTCACCACTCGCCTCTCTCACGGATGGCTACACCTTC
CASSPLASLTDGYTF
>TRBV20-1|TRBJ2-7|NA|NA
TGCAGTGCTAGACCAACCAGGAGAACCTTCTACGAGCAGTACTTC
CSARPTRRTFYEQYF